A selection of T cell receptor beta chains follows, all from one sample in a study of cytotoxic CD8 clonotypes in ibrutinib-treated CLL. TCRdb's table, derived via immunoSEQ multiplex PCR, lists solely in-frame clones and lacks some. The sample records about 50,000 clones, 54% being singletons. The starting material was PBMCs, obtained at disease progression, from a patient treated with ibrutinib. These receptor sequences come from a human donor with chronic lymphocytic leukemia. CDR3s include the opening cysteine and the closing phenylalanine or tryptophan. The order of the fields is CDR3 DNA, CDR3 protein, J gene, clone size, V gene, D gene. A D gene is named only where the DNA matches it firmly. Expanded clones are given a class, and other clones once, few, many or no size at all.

cdr3_nt: TGTGCCAGCAGCTTACGGGAGGGGTACAATGAGCAGTTCTTC
cdr3_aa: CASSLREGYNEQFF
j_call: TRBJ2-1
clone_size: .
v_call: TRBV7-8
d_call: TRBD2

cdr3_nt: TGTGCCAGCAGCTTGGGACAGGCCCCCTATGGCTACACCTTC
cdr3_aa: CASSLGQAPYGYTF
j_call: TRBJ1-2
clone_size: .
v_call: TRBV7-2
d_call: TRBD1

cdr3_nt: TGTGCCAGCTCACCACCGTCCACAGATACGCAGTATTTT
cdr3_aa: CASSPPSTDTQYF
j_call: TRBJ2-3
clone_size: few
v_call: TRBV18
d_call: .

cdr3_nt: TGTGCCAGCAGTGCCTCCTCGGCAGGGTTCGAAAAACTGTTTTTT
cdr3_aa: CASSASSAGFEKLFF
j_call: TRBJ1-4
clone_size: .
v_call: TRBV6-1
d_call: .

cdr3_nt: TGTGCCAGCAGTTCAACCGACAGGGTTAATGGGGAGACCCAGTACTTC
cdr3_aa: CASSSTDRVNGETQYF
j_call: TRBJ2-5
clone_size: .
v_call: TRBV27
d_call: TRBD1

cdr3_nt: TGCGCCAGCAGCTCGTCCGCAGGCACCACTAACTATGGCTACACCTTC
cdr3_aa: CASSSSAGTTNYGYTF
j_call: TRBJ1-2
clone_size: .
v_call: TRBV5-1
d_call: .

cdr3_nt: TGTGCCAGCAGCCCCGATAGGGCTAGCTCCTACAATGAGCAGTTCTTC
cdr3_aa: CASSPDRASSYNEQFF
j_call: TRBJ2-1
clone_size: once
v_call: TRBV11-3
d_call: .

cdr3_nt: TGTGCCAGCAGCCCGGGACTCAATTCTGGAAACACCATATATTTT
cdr3_aa: CASSPGLNSGNTIYF
j_call: TRBJ1-3
clone_size: .
v_call: TRBV4-2
d_call: .

cdr3_nt: TGTGCCAGCTCACCACCGGGACTAGTTGCTGATGAGCAGTTCTTC
cdr3_aa: CASSPPGLVADEQFF
j_call: TRBJ2-1
clone_size: few
v_call: TRBV18
d_call: TRBD2

cdr3_nt: TGTGCCAGCAGCTGGGGAGATACGCAGTATTTT
cdr3_aa: CASSWGDTQYF
j_call: TRBJ2-3
clone_size: .
v_call: TRBV27
d_call: .

cdr3_nt: TGTGCCAGCAGCTATAAATCCGGACTAGCGGGGGAGTACGAGCAGTACTTC
cdr3_aa: CASSYKSGLAGEYEQYF
j_call: TRBJ2-7
clone_size: many
v_call: TRBV7-2
d_call: TRBD2

cdr3_nt: TGTGCCAGCAGTCCGGACAGGGGAGTTTCACCCCTCCACTTT
cdr3_aa: CASSPDRGVSPLHF
j_call: TRBJ1-6
clone_size: .
v_call: TRBV6-5
d_call: TRBD1

cdr3_nt: TGTGCCAGTAGATTAGCGGGAGGGCTGGCTGATACGCAGTATTTT
cdr3_aa: CASRLAGGLADTQYF
j_call: TRBJ2-3
clone_size: few
v_call: TRBV19
d_call: TRBD2

cdr3_nt: TGTGCCAGCAGCGTAGAACCCAGCTCCTACAATGAGCAGTTCTTC
cdr3_aa: CASSVEPSSYNEQFF
j_call: TRBJ2-1
clone_size: few
v_call: TRBV9
d_call: .

cdr3_nt: TGTGCCTGGACCACGGGACAGGGGATTAATTCACCCCTCCACTTT
cdr3_aa: CAWTTGQGINSPLHF
j_call: TRBJ1-6
clone_size: .
v_call: TRBV30
d_call: TRBD1

cdr3_nt: TGTGCCAGCAGTTCCCCACAGGGACCCGGGGAGCTGTTTTTT
cdr3_aa: CASSSPQGPGELFF
j_call: TRBJ2-2
clone_size: .
v_call: TRBV6-5
d_call: .

cdr3_nt: TGTGCCAGCAGCCAAGGTGGGACTAGCGGGGGGGCCGGGAACGAGCAGTACTTC
cdr3_aa: CASSQGGTSGGAGNEQYF
j_call: TRBJ2-7
clone_size: .
v_call: TRBV4-2
d_call: TRBD2

cdr3_nt: TGTGCCAGCAGCTTAGGGCAGGGGCACACCGGGGAGCTGTTTTTT
cdr3_aa: CASSLGQGHTGELFF
j_call: TRBJ2-2
clone_size: .
v_call: TRBV11-1
d_call: .

cdr3_nt: TGTGCCAGCAGCTCCCCGGGACAGGGCGACTATGGCTACACCTTC
cdr3_aa: CASSSPGQGDYGYTF
j_call: TRBJ1-2
clone_size: .
v_call: TRBV7-3
d_call: TRBD1

cdr3_nt: TGTGCCAGCAGGTTAACACAGGGGAACGAGCAGTACTTC
cdr3_aa: CASRLTQGNEQYF
j_call: TRBJ2-7
clone_size: once
v_call: TRBV6-5
d_call: TRBD1

cdr3_nt: TGTGCCTGGAGTGCTCGTGGGGGGGGTAGGATGAACACTGAAGCTTTCTTT
cdr3_aa: CAWSARGGGRMNTEAFF
j_call: TRBJ1-1
clone_size: .
v_call: TRBV30
d_call: .

cdr3_nt: TGTGCCAGCTCTCTGGGACAGCAGGAGCAGTTCTTC
cdr3_aa: CASSLGQQEQFF
j_call: TRBJ2-1
clone_size: few
v_call: TRBV7-3
d_call: TRBD1

cdr3_nt: TGTGCCAGCAGTGCCTCCGGGGCCATAGATACGCAGTATTTT
cdr3_aa: CASSASGAIDTQYF
j_call: TRBJ2-3
clone_size: .
v_call: TRBV6-1
d_call: .

cdr3_nt: TGTGCCAGCAGTCCTAGGGGTGAAAAACTGTTTTTT
cdr3_aa: CASSPRGEKLFF
j_call: TRBJ1-4
clone_size: .
v_call: TRBV5-4
d_call: .

cdr3_nt: TGTGCCTGGAGTGCGACCGTGACATCTCAAGAGACCCAGTACTTC
cdr3_aa: CAWSATVTSQETQYF
j_call: TRBJ2-5
clone_size: .
v_call: TRBV30
d_call: .

cdr3_nt: TGCGCCAGCAGCTTTGGGGAAATAAGCACAGATACGCAGTATTTT
cdr3_aa: CASSFGEISTDTQYF
j_call: TRBJ2-3
clone_size: .
v_call: TRBV5-1
d_call: .

cdr3_nt: TGTGCCAGCAGCCCTCGGGCAGTGGGCCGCTACGAGCAGTACTTC
cdr3_aa: CASSPRAVGRYEQYF
j_call: TRBJ2-7
clone_size: .
v_call: TRBV11-2
d_call: .

cdr3_nt: TGTGCCAGCAGCGTAGTTGGGACCCCTCACTCCGAGCAGTACTTC
cdr3_aa: CASSVVGTPHSEQYF
j_call: TRBJ2-7
clone_size: .
v_call: TRBV9
d_call: .

cdr3_nt: TGTGCCAGCAGTCGCAGGGGGGGTGGCTACACCTTC
cdr3_aa: CASSRRGGGYTF
j_call: TRBJ1-2
clone_size: .
v_call: TRBV7-2
d_call: TRBD1

cdr3_nt: TGCGCCAGCAGCTTGTCGTGGGGGAATGAGCAGTTCTTC
cdr3_aa: CASSLSWGNEQFF
j_call: TRBJ2-1
clone_size: .
v_call: TRBV5-1
d_call: .

cdr3_nt: TGTGCCAGCAGTTACTCGGACAGGGGATATGGCTACACCTTC
cdr3_aa: CASSYSDRGYGYTF
j_call: TRBJ1-2
clone_size: few
v_call: TRBV6-5
d_call: TRBD1

cdr3_nt: TGTGCCATCAGTGATAGAGTCGGGACGGAACCCCGTTCGGGCTACACCTTC
cdr3_aa: CAISDRVGTEPRSGYTF
j_call: TRBJ1-2
clone_size: .
v_call: TRBV10-3
d_call: .

cdr3_nt: TGTGCCTGGAGTGCAAACAGGGACGGTGAGCAGTTCTTC
cdr3_aa: CAWSANRDGEQFF
j_call: TRBJ2-1
clone_size: .
v_call: TRBV30
d_call: .

cdr3_nt: TGTGCCAGCCGGGTGTGGGAAGGGAACGAGCAGTACTTC
cdr3_aa: CASRVWEGNEQYF
j_call: TRBJ2-7
clone_size: once
v_call: TRBV27
d_call: .

cdr3_nt: TGCGCCAGCAGCTCTTCTAGCGGGGGGAACTACAATGAGCAGTTCTTC
cdr3_aa: CASSSSSGGNYNEQFF
j_call: TRBJ2-1
clone_size: .
v_call: TRBV5-1
d_call: TRBD2

cdr3_nt: TGTGCCAGTGAGGACAGGAACACCGGGGAGCTGTTTTTT
cdr3_aa: CASEDRNTGELFF
j_call: TRBJ2-2
clone_size: .
v_call: TRBV19
d_call: .

cdr3_nt: TGTGCCAGCGGGCTTCTGGGGAATGAGCAGTTCTTC
cdr3_aa: CASGLLGNEQFF
j_call: TRBJ2-1
clone_size: few
v_call: TRBV7-8
d_call: .

cdr3_nt: TGTGCCTGGAGTTTTGGTGGGCGAGCTTTCTTT
cdr3_aa: CAWSFGGRAFF
j_call: TRBJ1-1
clone_size: .
v_call: TRBV30
d_call: .

cdr3_nt: TGTGCCAGCAGCTTGGAACAGGGGCTCAATCAGCCCCAGCATTTT
cdr3_aa: CASSLEQGLNQPQHF
j_call: TRBJ1-5
clone_size: many
v_call: TRBV7-2
d_call: TRBD1

cdr3_nt: TGTGCCAGCAGCTTAGTAATTGCAGGGAATTCCTACGAGCAGTACTTC
cdr3_aa: CASSLVIAGNSYEQYF
j_call: TRBJ2-7
clone_size: .
v_call: TRBV13
d_call: .

cdr3_nt: TGTGCCATCAGTGTTTACGGGGAGCTGTTTTTT
cdr3_aa: CAISVYGELFF
j_call: TRBJ2-2
clone_size: .
v_call: TRBV10-3
d_call: .

cdr3_nt: TGTGCCAGCAGCTTGGTCGGCGCAGGGGGCGACTATGGCTACACCTTC
cdr3_aa: CASSLVGAGGDYGYTF
j_call: TRBJ1-2
clone_size: .
v_call: TRBV5-8
d_call: TRBD1

cdr3_nt: TGTGCCAGTAGCCTAGCGGTATCCCCAAATACGCAGTATTTT
cdr3_aa: CASSLAVSPNTQYF
j_call: TRBJ2-3
clone_size: few
v_call: TRBV19
d_call: TRBD2

cdr3_nt: TGTGCCAGCAGTTTATCGATAACAGCCAATCAGCCCCAGCATTTT
cdr3_aa: CASSLSITANQPQHF
j_call: TRBJ1-5
clone_size: .
v_call: TRBV27
d_call: .

cdr3_nt: TGTGCCAGCTCGATTGACAGGGCTCTCAATCAGCCCCAGCATTTT
cdr3_aa: CASSIDRALNQPQHF
j_call: TRBJ1-5
clone_size: .
v_call: TRBV18
d_call: TRBD1

cdr3_nt: TGTGCCATCAGTGAGTCGACTCGGGGGCTCTCCTACGAGCAGTACTTC
cdr3_aa: CAISESTRGLSYEQYF
j_call: TRBJ2-7
clone_size: .
v_call: TRBV10-3
d_call: .

cdr3_nt: TGTGCCAGCAGTTTAGAACTAGGTTACGAGCAGTACTTC
cdr3_aa: CASSLELGYEQYF
j_call: TRBJ2-7
clone_size: once
v_call: TRBV27
d_call: .

cdr3_nt: TGTGCCTGGAGTGGGGCCTACGAGCAGTACTTC
cdr3_aa: CAWSGAYEQYF
j_call: TRBJ2-7
clone_size: few
v_call: TRBV30
d_call: .

cdr3_nt: TGTGCCAGCTCACCATTCGGGTTCTACGAGCAGTACTTC
cdr3_aa: CASSPFGFYEQYF
j_call: TRBJ2-7
clone_size: few
v_call: TRBV18
d_call: .

cdr3_nt: TGCGCCAGCAGCCAAGATTTGCGGAACACTGAAGCTTTCTTT
cdr3_aa: CASSQDLRNTEAFF
j_call: TRBJ1-1
clone_size: once
v_call: TRBV4-1
d_call: .

cdr3_nt: TGTGCCAGCACTCTAGGTTCTCGCACAGATACGCAGTATTTT
cdr3_aa: CASTLGSRTDTQYF
j_call: TRBJ2-3
clone_size: .
v_call: TRBV28
d_call: .